This T cell receptor (beta chain) was recorded in a study of somatic mutations in cytotoxic T cells in rheumatoid arthritis. Repertoires were generated with immunoSEQ multiplex PCR, while TCRdb's copy carries only in-frame clones and drops some. Found here are thousands of clones, roughly 79% of them singletons; the top ten hold 4.9%. The CDR3 loop spans 14 amino acids. Germline lookup yields CDR1 MNHNY and CDR2 SVGAGI (reference sequence). The V gene lost 0 bases and the J gene lost 12 bases, with 15 bases spanning the gap. Sequenced: CD8+ T cells sorted from blood. The V call is TRBV6-6, the J call TRBJ2-1; D is unresolved. The sequence came from an adult with rheumatoid arthritis. In nucleotides, the CDR3 is TGTGCCAGCAGTTACTCGATCGGCTGGGATGGGCAGTTCTTC. It is translated as CASSYSIGWDGQFF.